The clone carrying this T cell receptor (beta chain) has only a few counts. The antigen remains undetermined. The data originate from a study of T cells after yellow fever vaccination. Study in general: Low-cell-number fractions underwent preparation using SMART-Seq v4 Ultra Low Input.

Study-wide results and caveats: Of the clonotypes, a small share occurred in both CD4 and CD8 compartments. FACS-sorted repertoires might harbor abundant contaminating clonotypes from the bulk population.

The junction had 4 bases not matched to a gene; V was cut back by 4 bases and J by 11 bases. CDR1 and CDR2 from the germline V gene are SNHLY and FYNNEI. This CDR3 is 12 amino acids long. TCRdb re-called the 5' RACE reads with MiXCR, one entry per CDR3 protein. The table shows hundreds of thousands of distinct CDR3 sequences, with around 17% occurring only once. The clonotype was recovered from a man younger than 35 who received the YFV17D yellow fever vaccine. Here the sequenced sample was PBMCs, taken about 5 days after the first yellow fever vaccination. This chain joins TRBV2 and TRBJ1-1, with 10 bases lining up with TRBD1. The CDR3 bases are TGTGCCAGCAGTGTGAGGACAGGGGGTGCTTTCTTT. Protein: CASSVRTGGAFF.